A single sample gave rise to the 10 T cell receptor beta chains below, sequenced in a study of T cells after yellow fever vaccination. TCRdb ran MiXCR on the 5' RACE reads and lists one entry per CDR3 protein. The sample carries 200,000 to 300,000 distinct CDR3 sequences, over 10% recorded once. Sequencing was performed on CD4+ T cells sorted from PBMCs, taken 45 days after the yellow fever booster vaccination. These receptor sequences come from a man aged 25-45 years who received the YFV17D yellow fever vaccine.

This clonotype has at least ten counts. The chain has TRBV10-3 and TRBJ1-6; D not certain. Trimming shortened V by 2 bases and J by 7 bases, and 9 bases separated the two germline ends. The CDR3 consists of 14 residues. Germline CDR1 is ENHRY and CDR2 is SYGVKD. The CDR3 region has the DNA TGTGCCATCAGTGAGCCGAACAGAAATTCACCCCTCCACTTT. Protein: CAISEPNRNSPLHF.

This clonotype was observed a handful of times. This chain connects TRBV29-1 to TRBJ2-7; the D gene is possibly TRBD1 (6 bases). V was cut by 4 bases and J by 2 bases, with 18 bases left in between. This CDR3 has 15 amino acids. CDR1 is SQVTM and CDR2 is ANQGSEA in the germline V gene. CDR3 sequence: CSVGGHFSAPYEQYF. The CDR3 DNA sequence: TGCAGCGTTGGGGGGCATTTTAGTGCCCCCTACGAGCAGTACTTC.

The chain carries TRBV29-1 and TRBJ1-2; tentative D call: TRBD1 (6 bases). Germline V gene lookup returns CDR1 SQVTM and CDR2 ANQGSEA. The CDR3 is 12 amino acids. Trimming took off 7 bases at V and 3 bases at J, with 12 bases between the two ends. The CDR3 sequence is CSGRGNDYGYTF. In DNA, the CDR3 is TGCAGCGGCAGGGGCAACGACTATGGCTACACCTTC.

This clonotype was detected only a few times. This chain uses TRBV10-2 with TRBJ2-1, with TRBD1 identical over 9 bases. The germline gives CDR1 WSHSY, CDR2 SAAADI. The CDR3 runs to 13 residues. Unmatched junction bases numbered 6, after V lost 6 bases and J lost 9 bases. The CDR3 sequence is CASSLQGAGEQFF. For the CDR3, the DNA is TGCGCCAGCAGCCTACAGGGGGCAGGTGAGCAGTTCTTC.

The rearrangement uses TRBV3-1 and TRBJ2-7; D is ambiguous. Germline V gene sequence: CDR1 LGHDT, CDR2 YNNKEL (reference sequence). Trimming removed 2 bases at V and 1 base at J, with 12 bases between. The CDR3 is 15 residues long. Here the CDR3 reads CASSQNPSQSYEQYF. CDR3 nucleotides: TGTGCCAGCAGCCAAAACCCGTCCCAGTCCTACGAGCAGTACTTC.

The chain uses TRBV4-3 and TRBJ1-1; no definite D call. CDR1 and CDR2 from the germline V gene are LGHNA and YSLEER. CDR3 length equals 14 residues. V lost 0 bases and J lost 0, with 5 bases in between. The CDR3 loop reads CASSQDLLNTEAFF. DNA for the CDR3: TGCGCCAGCAGCCAAGATCTCCTGAACACTGAAGCTTTCTTT.

The chain links TRBV6-2 or TRBV6-3 to TRBJ2-3; TRBD2 agrees at 8 bases. Trimming took 6 bases from V and 4 from J; bases not matched to a gene: 6. CDR3 length: 14 amino acids. Germline V CDR1 and CDR2: MNHEY, SVGEGT. CDR3 sequence (DNA): TGTGCCAGCAGAGAGGGACTAGTGGCAGATACGCAGTATTTT. It yields the protein CASREGLVADTQYF.

The chain is built from TRBV7-8 and TRBJ2-2; D might be TRBD2 (6 bases). Trimming took 10 bases from V and 2 from J, leaving 17 bases between them. CDR3 length: 15 amino acids. Germline values: CDR1 SGHVS, CDR2 FQNEAQ. The CDR3 region is CAISKLAVNTGELFF. In DNA form, the CDR3 reads TGTGCCATCAGTAAACTAGCAGTCAACACCGGGGAGCTGTTTTTT.

V gene TRBV28 combines with J gene TRBJ1-5; possibly TRBD1 for D (6 bases). Trimming removed 6 bases at V and 4 bases at J, with 13 bases between. CDR3 length: 14 amino acids. The V gene's germline CDR1 is MDHEN and CDR2 SYDVKM. The CDR3 DNA reads TGTGCCAGCAGCGGGGGCCGGCGGAATCAGCCCCAGCATTTT. This encodes CASSGGRRNQPQHF.

This clonotype was observed a single time. This rearrangement joins TRBV19 to TRBJ1-5; 7 bases align to TRBD1. This CDR3 is built from 14 residues. With 5 bases clipped from V and 6 bases from J, the junction kept 7 bases outside the gene matches. The V gene's germline CDR1 is LNHDA and CDR2 SQIVND (reference sequence). CDR3 in DNA: TGTGCCAGTAGTGAGACAGGGCTCGTTCAGCCCCAGCATTTT. The encoded protein is CASSETGLVQPQHF.